The next 25 T cell receptor beta chains were all read from a single sample in a study of T-cell reconstitution after alpha-beta-depleted transplantation in children. For TCRbeta, the library was prepared with unique molecular identifiers. Via MiXCR, TCRdb re-called the PCR reads, giving one row per CDR3 protein. Among about 200,000 distinct CDR3 sequences listed, roughly 7.1% were seen once. This material consisted of PBMCs, taken before TCRalphabeta/CD19-depleted stem cell transplant. These receptor sequences come from a boy younger than 10 with acute lymphoblastic leukemia, due to receive a stem cell transplant.

This clonotype has just a few counts. V usage is TRBV25-1 and J usage is TRBJ1-5; TRBD1 is a possible D gene (5 bases). Trimming took 3 bases from V and 5 from J, leaving 14 bases between them. Germline values: CDR1 MGHDK, CDR2 SYGVNS. This CDR3 region has 15 residues. The CDR3 DNA reads as TGTGCCAGCAGTGAGGCGGGGGTCGGTTATCAGCCCCAGCATTTT. Translation gives CASSEAGVGYQPQHF.

A few counts support this clonotype. The rearrangement uses TRBV18 and TRBJ2-1; tentative D call: TRBD2 (6 bases). Trimming removed 5 bases from V and 7 bases from J, with 24 bases in between. The CDR3 totals 17 residues. CDR1 KGHSH and CDR2 LQKENI come from the germline V gene. The CDR3 region is CASSTRRDGSRGNEQFF. The CDR3 nucleotides read TGTGCCAGCTCAACGCGGCGTGACGGGAGTCGAGGGAATGAGCAGTTCTTC.

This clonotype has ten or more counts. The chain couples TRBV28 to TRBJ2-5; D is possibly TRBD2 (5 bases). The ends were cut back, 3 bases at V and 5 bases at J, with 10 bases in the middle. Germline V gene data show CDR1 as MDHEN and CDR2 as SYDVKM. CDR3 length: 13 amino acids. In DNA form, the CDR3 reads TGTGCCAGCAGTTTGGAGAGGGTCGAGACCCAGTACTTC. Encoded protein: CASSLERVETQYF.

The rearrangement joins TRBV7-8 to TRBJ1-4; D ambiguous. Deletions cut 4 bases from V and 3 bases from J, with 12 bases between. Germline V gene data show CDR1 as SGHVS and CDR2 as FQNEAQ. The CDR3 consists of 15 residues. The CDR3 spells CASSSGRNSNEKLFF. In DNA form, the CDR3 reads TGTGCCAGCAGCTCCGGACGGAACTCTAATGAAAAACTGTTTTTT. Full variable domain (outside the CDR3, taken from reference TRBV7-8 and TRBJ1-4): GAGVSQSPRYKVAKRGQDVALRCDPISGHVSLFWYQQALGQGPEFLTYFQNEAQLDKSGLPSDRFFAERPEGSVSTLKIQRTQQEDSAVYLCASSSGRNSNEKLFFGSGTQLSVL.

This clonotype was counted at least ten times. The rearrangement links TRBV10-1 to TRBJ2-1; 11 nucleotides match TRBD2. J was trimmed by 4 bases and V by 5 bases; bases with no gene match: 4. This CDR3 has 15 residues. From germline, CDR1 is WNHNN and CDR2 SYGVQD (reference sequence). CDR3 nucleotide sequence: TGCGCCAGCAGTTTGACTAGCGGGGTTTACAATGAGCAGTTCTTC. Amino acids: CASSLTSGVYNEQFF.

This clonotype was found many times. The chain recombines TRBV7-2 with TRBJ1-2; 10 bases match TRBD1. CDR3 length equals 15 residues. The ends lost 1 base at V and 4 bases at J; junction bases unmatched: 3. Germline lookup yields CDR1 SGHTA and CDR2 FQGNSA. The CDR3 is CASSLGQGAFYGYTF. CDR3 in DNA: TGTGCCAGCAGCTTAGGACAGGGGGCATTCTATGGCTACACCTTC. The whole variable domain, remainder taken from reference TRBV7-2 and TRBJ1-2, is GAGVSQSPSNKVTEKGKDVELRCDPISGHTALYWYRQSLGQGLEFLIYFQGNSAPDKSGLPSDRFSAERTGGSVSTLTIQRTQQEDSAVYLCASSLGQGAFYGYTFGSGTRLTVV.

This clonotype has at least ten counts. J is TRBJ2-1 and V is TRBV20-1; unclear D gene. Germline assignment: CDR1 DFQATT and CDR2 SNEGSKA (reference sequence). The CDR3 totals 14 residues. V was pared by 6 bases and J by 4 bases, with 16 bases between. The CDR3 bases are TGCAGTGCGGCGCTAGATGGCGCGTACAATGAGCAGTTCTTC. This gives the protein CSAALDGAYNEQFF.

The sample holds many counts of this clonotype. The genes are TRBV15 and TRBJ1-1; 8 positions match TRBD1. This CDR3 contains 16 residues. Germline CDR1 reads LNHNV; CDR2 reads YYDKDF (reference sequence). V dropped 0 bases and J dropped 6; count of bases not matched to a gene: 9. This chain's CDR3 is CATSREGQGAYAEAFF. Here the CDR3 DNA reads TGTGCCACCAGCAGAGAAGGTCAGGGGGCGTACGCTGAAGCTTTCTTT.

The rearrangement joins TRBV20-1 to TRBJ2-7; D not certain. The germline CDR1 and CDR2 sequences are DFQATT and SNEGSKA (reference sequence). V shed 6 bases and J shed 2 bases, with 11 bases lying between them. The CDR3 totals 12 residues. The CDR3, as DNA: TGCAGTGCCCAAAGTACCACCTACGAGCAGTACTTC. Its translation: CSAQSTTYEQYF.

In this sample, this clonotype turned up many times. CDR3 loop: CSGPRGGTNYGYTF. The CDR3 DNA reads TGCAGTGGGCCTCGGGGAGGAACTAACTATGGCTACACCTTC. The chain is built from TRBV20-1 and TRBJ1-2; no clear D. Germline V gene data show CDR1 as DFQATT and CDR2 as SNEGSKA (reference sequence). The CDR3 sequence is 14 residues long. Trimming cost V 7 bases and J 0 bases, with 15 bases left between them.

The sample holds many counts of this clonotype. The V and J genes are TRBV5-5 and TRBJ1-5; 7 bases align to TRBD1. Germline V gene sequence: CDR1 SGHKS, CDR2 YYEKEE (reference sequence). Trimming removed 0 bases from V and 0 bases from J; junction bases left unmatched: 9. The CDR3 is 18 residues long. The CDR3 is CASSLAIRTGYSNQPQHF. The CDR3 nucleotides read TGTGCCAGCAGCTTGGCAATTCGGACAGGTTATAGCAATCAGCCCCAGCATTTT. The variable domain in full, completed from reference TRBV5-5 and TRBJ1-5, reads DAGVTQSPTHLIKTRGQQVTLRCSPISGHKSVSWYQQVLGQGPQFIFQYYEKEERGRGNFPDRFSARQFPNYSSELNVNALLLGDSALYLCASSLAIRTGYSNQPQHFGDGTRLSIL.

The V and J genes are TRBV6-5 and TRBJ2-3; D gene ambiguous. Germline-derived CDR1 and CDR2 are MNHEY and SVGAGI. CDR3 length equals 15 residues. V was trimmed by 0 bases and J by 4 bases, leaving 11 bases between them. The CDR3 is CASSYSLVSADTQYF. The CDR3 DNA reads as TGTGCCAGCAGTTACTCATTAGTTTCAGCAGATACGCAGTATTTT.

This clonotype showed up just a few times. The chain uses TRBV12-3 or TRBV12-4 and TRBJ1-5, with a weak D call TRBD1 (5 bases). V shed 5 bases and J shed 0 bases, with 8 bases lying between them. This CDR3 region has 14 residues. CDR3 protein: CASSRQNSNQPQHF. The CDR3 DNA reads TGTGCCAGCAGTAGACAGAATAGCAATCAGCCCCAGCATTTT.

This CDR3 reads CSARDPASFMNTEAFF. CDR3 sequence (DNA): TGCAGTGCTAGAGATCCCGCATCCTTCATGAACACTGAAGCTTTCTTT. The genes are TRBV20-1 and TRBJ1-1; D not resolved. Germline V gene data show CDR1 as DFQATT and CDR2 as SNEGSKA (reference sequence). This CDR3 has 16 residues. Trimming took off 0 bases at V and 0 bases at J, with 14 bases between the two ends.

The chain links TRBV6-1 to TRBJ2-6, with D possibly being TRBD2 (6 bases). V lost 6 bases and J 2 bases, leaving 11 bases between the germline ends. Germline V gives CDR1 MNHNS, CDR2 SASEGT. This CDR3 has 15 amino acids. Here the CDR3 reads CASRTGGTGANVLTF. DNA of the CDR3: TGTGCCAGCAGGACCGGGGGAACTGGGGCCAACGTCCTGACTTTC.

This clonotype was detected many times. J is TRBJ2-5 and V is TRBV7-2, with 9 nucleotides matching TRBD1. The germline CDR1 and CDR2 sequences are SGHTA and FQGNSA. V dropped 5 bases and J dropped 4; count of bases not matched to a gene: 5. This CDR3 has 14 amino acids. In DNA, the CDR3 is TGTGCCAGCAGCACACAGGGGGCCGGAGAGACCCAGTACTTC. It specifies CASSTQGAGETQYF.

Details on this clonotype: A clone one base away is much larger, so this may be a read error. V and J are TRBV7-8 and TRBJ2-5, with TRBD2 identical over 8 bases. Germline V CDR1 and CDR2: SGHVS, FQNEAQ. The CDR3 extends over 15 amino acids. The CDR3 DNA reads TGTGCCAGCAGCGGTCTGGCGGGGGGCCTAGAGCCCCAGTACTTC. Translated, it gives CASSGLAGGLEPQYF.

This clonotype was seen a few times. This chain uses TRBV5-1 with TRBJ2-1; the D is unclear. Deletions cut 0 bases from V and 0 bases from J, with 4 bases between. The germline V gene encodes CDR1 SGHRS and CDR2 YFSETQ. The CDR3 totals 14 residues. CDR3 amino acids: CASSLEVSYNEQFF. CDR3 in DNA: TGCGCCAGCAGCTTGGAGGTCTCCTACAATGAGCAGTTCTTC.

The J gene is TRBJ2-7, the V gene TRBV2; TRBD1 might be the D (5 bases). Germline CDR1 and CDR2: SNHLY and FYNNEI. CDR3 length equals 15 residues. V lost 2 bases and J 1 base, leaving 12 bases between the germline ends. In DNA, the CDR3 is TGTGCCAGCAGTGAACTTCAGGGCAAATCCTACGAGCAGTACTTC. Translation: CASSELQGKSYEQYF.

This clonotype was observed at least ten times. The rearrangement joins TRBV4-2 to TRBJ2-5; D is ambiguous. Germline CDR1 and CDR2: LGHNA and YNFKEQ. With 0 bases removed from V and 2 bases from J, the gap between germline ends came to 7 bases. The CDR3 covers 14 residues. The CDR3 loop is CASSQDRLQETQYF. The CDR3 nucleotides are TGTGCCAGCAGCCAAGACAGGTTACAAGAGACCCAGTACTTC.

This clonotype was picked up many times. The gene calls are TRBV27 and TRBJ2-7; the match to TRBD2 covers 11 bases. The CDR3 loop spans 15 amino acids. V lost 5 bases to trimming and J lost 4 bases; unmatched junction nucleotides: 7. Germline-derived CDR1 and CDR2 are MNHEY and SMNVEV (reference sequence). Here the CDR3 DNA reads TGTGCCAGCAGTCCCGGGACTAGCGGACAGTACGAGCAGTACTTC. It encodes CASSPGTSGQYEQYF.

This clonotype has a count of ten or more. The chain uses TRBV3-1 and TRBJ2-1, with 8 bases lining up with TRBD2. The CDR3 totals 16 residues. With 4 bases clipped from V and 8 bases from J, the junction kept 13 bases outside the gene matches. CDR1 LGHDT and CDR2 YNNKEL come from the germline V gene (reference sequence). The CDR3 DNA follows: TGTGCCAGCAGCCCTATCTCAGCGGGAGTTCCCCATGAGCAGTTCTTC. Translation: CASSPISAGVPHEQFF.

This clonotype was counted ten times or more. This CDR3 is CASSTDRYEQYF. CDR3 bases: TGTGCCAGTAGTACAGACAGGTACGAGCAGTACTTC. The rearrangement joins TRBV19 to TRBJ2-7, with a weak D call TRBD1 (6 bases). V lost 4 bases and J 4 bases, leaving 8 bases between the germline ends. Germline lookup yields CDR1 LNHDA and CDR2 SQIVND (reference sequence). The CDR3 covers 12 residues. The full variable domain, in which reference TRBV19 and TRBJ2-7 provide the parts outside the CDR3, is DGGITQSPKYLFRKEGQNVTLSCEQNLNHDAMYWYRQDPGQGLRLIYYSQIVNDFQKGDIAEGYSVSREKKESFPLTVTSAQKNPTAFYLCASSTDRYEQYFGPGTRLTVT.

This clonotype was observed a few times. The rearrangement uses TRBV28 and TRBJ2-6; D might be TRBD1 or TRBD2, each matching 5 bases. Germline V gene data show CDR1 as MDHEN and CDR2 as SYDVKM. This CDR3 has 18 residues. V lost 2 bases to trimming and J lost 0 bases, with 14 bases between them. The CDR3 DNA is TGTGCCAGCAGTTTAAAGTTGGGACCGAGCTCTGGGGCCAACGTCCTGACTTTC. Translation gives CASSLKLGPSSGANVLTF.

This clonotype has at least ten counts. The chain employs TRBV11-2 and TRBJ1-2; D is uncertain. In germline, CDR1 is SGHAT, CDR2 FQNNGV. Trimming shortened V by 1 base and J by 5 bases, and 14 bases separated the two germline ends. The CDR3 extends over 15 amino acids. The CDR3 here is CASSLAGRENYGYTF. The CDR3 DNA follows: TGTGCCAGCAGCTTAGCTGGACGGGAAAATTATGGCTACACCTTC. Full variable domain (missing parts from reference TRBV11-2 and TRBJ1-2): EAGVAQSPRYKIIEKRQSVAFWCNPISGHATLYWYQQILGQGPKLLIQFQNNGVVDDSQLPKDRFSAERLKGVDSTLKIQPAKLEDSAVYLCASSLAGRENYGYTFGSGTRLTVV.